The 18 T cell receptor beta chains below come from one sample, sequenced in a study of T cells after yellow fever vaccination. TCRdb used MiXCR to reprocess the 5' RACE reads, holding one entry per CDR3 protein. The sample lists under 500,000 distinct CDR3 sequences, about 19% occurring once. Here the sequenced sample was PBMCs, taken before the yellow fever booster vaccination. The source is a young man who received the YFV17D yellow fever vaccine.

This clonotype was seen a few times. The chain recombines TRBV4-2 with TRBJ1-6; possible D gene TRBD1, 5 bases. V dropped 2 bases and J dropped 6 bases, with 20 bases sitting between them. This CDR3 is 18 amino acids long. The germline V gene has CDR1 LGHNA and CDR2 YNFKEQ. CDR3 in amino acids: CASSQTVPGTTINSPLHF. Written as DNA, the CDR3 is TGTGCCAGCAGCCAAACGGTACCCGGGACGACGATTAATTCACCCCTCCACTTT.

This clonotype appeared a few times. The chain combines TRBV7-9 with TRBJ2-1; no clear D gene. This CDR3 contains 13 residues. Trimming cost V 5 bases and J 0 bases, with 5 bases left between them. From germline, CDR1 is SEHNR and CDR2 FQNEAQ (reference sequence). The CDR3 nucleotides are TGTGCCAGCAGCGACTTCTCCTACAATGAGCAGTTCTTC. Protein: CASSDFSYNEQFF.

The genes are TRBV7-2 and TRBJ2-5; no clear D. V was pared by 3 bases and J by 5 bases, with 10 bases between. The CDR3 extends over 13 amino acids. Germline V lookup: CDR1 SGHTA, CDR2 FQGNSA. CDR3 sequence (DNA): TGTGCCAGCAGCTTCCACTCCCCGGAGACCCAGTACTTC. It specifies CASSFHSPETQYF.

This clonotype was observed a few times. The genes are TRBV5-1 and TRBJ2-7; D tentatively fits TRBD1 or TRBD2 (6 bases each). The CDR3 loop spans 13 amino acids. Germline CDR1 SGHRS, CDR2 YFSETQ. Trimming pared 4 bases from V and 9 bases from J, leaving 17 bases between. The CDR3 spells CASSLGSPGAQYF. CDR3 sequence (DNA): TGCGCCAGCAGCCTCGGCAGCCCGGGGGCGCAGTACTTC.

The rearrangement joins TRBV3-1 to TRBJ2-7; 12 nucleotides line up with TRBD1. The germline CDR1 and CDR2 sequences are LGHDT and YNNKEL (reference sequence). V dropped 0 bases and J dropped 2; count of bases not matched to a gene: 5. CDR3 length equals 17 residues. The CDR3 here is CASSQEFGTGGPYEQYF. The CDR3 bases are TGTGCCAGCAGCCAAGAGTTTGGGACAGGGGGCCCCTACGAGCAGTACTTC.

This sequence joins TRBV2 and TRBJ1-2; TRBD1 agrees at 9 bases. CDR3 length: 14 residues. V dropped 5 bases and J dropped 6; count of bases not matched to a gene: 7. Looked up from germline, CDR1 is SNHLY and CDR2 is FYNNEI. The CDR3 nucleotides are TGTGCCAGCAGTCCAACGTGGACAGGGGATGGCTACACCTTC. Translation gives CASSPTWTGDGYTF.

This clonotype came up a few times. This chain connects TRBV5-1 to TRBJ1-1; the D is unclear. Germline CDR1 and CDR2: SGHRS and YFSETQ. CDR3 size: 13 residues. The V end was cut by 3 bases, the J end by 4 bases, with 10 bases between. CDR3 sequence (DNA): TGCGCCAGCAGCTCCCTGGGCGGCACTGAAGCTTTCTTT. It translates to CASSSLGGTEAFF.

The sample holds a few counts of this clonotype. The chain uses TRBV7-2 and TRBJ1-4; D ambiguous. Per the germline V gene, CDR1 is SGHTA and CDR2 is FQGNSA. V shed 0 bases and J shed 0 bases, with 11 bases lying between them. The CDR3 spans 17 residues. This chain's CDR3 is CASSLALADATNEKLFF. CDR3 nucleotide sequence: TGTGCCAGCAGCTTAGCTTTGGCAGATGCAACTAATGAAAAACTGTTTTTT.

A few counts support this clonotype. This chain connects TRBV27 to TRBJ2-5, with D possibly called TRBD1 or TRBD2 (5 bases each). Germline loops: CDR1 MNHEY, CDR2 SMNVEV (reference sequence). The CDR3 extends over 14 amino acids. The V end was cut by 3 bases, the J end by 7 bases, with 15 bases between. In DNA form, the CDR3 reads TGTGCCAGCAGTTTGGAAGGGACGTTAGGGACCCAGTACTTC. Translated: CASSLEGTLGTQYF.

This clonotype was detected many times. The chain recombines TRBV2 with TRBJ2-7; D is unresolved. In germline, CDR1 is SNHLY, CDR2 FYNNEI. Trimming removed 3 bases at V and 5 bases at J, with 11 bases between. The CDR3 totals 13 residues. CDR3: CASSEFPRDEQYV. The CDR3 DNA reads as TGTGCCAGCAGTGAGTTCCCCCGGGACGAGCAGTACGTC.

This sequence joins TRBV4-3 and TRBJ1-5; TRBD1 is a possible D gene (5 bases). V dropped 0 bases and J dropped 5 bases, with 11 bases sitting between them. CDR1 and CDR2 from the germline V gene are LGHNA and YSLEER. The CDR3 totals 15 residues. CDR3 nucleotide sequence: TGCGCCAGCAGCCAAGATTACTCGGGGGATCAGCCCCAGCATTTT. It encodes CASSQDYSGDQPQHF.

This clonotype was found a few times. The chain links TRBV10-3 to TRBJ1-2; the match to TRBD1 covers 7 bases. Germline V CDR1 and CDR2: ENHRY, SYGVKD. Unmatched junction bases numbered 7, after V lost 3 bases and J lost 0 bases. CDR3 length equals 16 residues. The CDR3, as DNA: TGTGCCATCAGTGACCCGGGACAGTCAGCTAACTATGGCTACACCTTC. Its protein is CAISDPGQSANYGYTF.

The chain uses TRBV5-1 and TRBJ1-6; tentative D call: TRBD1 (5 bases). The CDR3 is 13 residues long. CDR1 is SGHRS, CDR2 YFSETQ, per germline. Trimming removed 3 bases at V and 7 bases at J, with 8 bases between. Here the CDR3 DNA reads TGCGCCAGCAGCTCTTACAGGAATTCACCCCTCCACTTT. Amino acids: CASSSYRNSPLHF.

This clonotype occurred many times. The chain carries TRBV7-2 and TRBJ2-5; tentative D call: TRBD2 (6 bases). Matching the DNA end better, TRBJ2-3 makes the J call doubtful. There are 13 residues in the CDR3. The germline CDR1 and CDR2 sequences are SGHTA and FQGNSA. For the CDR3, the DNA is TGTGCCAGCAGCTTAGGGCGGGGCGAAACGCAGTATTTT. The encoded protein is CASSLGRGETQYF.

This clonotype was seen more than once but under ten times. The chain links TRBV12-3 or TRBV12-4 to TRBJ1-4, with D unresolved. The CDR3 consists of 16 residues. Deletions cut 4 bases from V and 7 bases from J, with 19 bases between. The CDR3 protein is CASSSYAPAAGEKLFF. The CDR3 DNA reads TGTGCCAGCAGTTCATACGCCCCCGCTGCGGGTGAAAAACTGTTTTTT.

Only a few counts were recorded for this clonotype. The rearrangement joins TRBV20-1 to TRBJ1-2, with D hard to call. Germline V gene lookup returns CDR1 DFQATT and CDR2 SNEGSKA (reference sequence). V lost 0 bases to trimming and J lost 4 bases, with 12 bases between them. The CDR3 consists of 14 residues. The CDR3 here is CSARDWSGSYGYTF. Written as DNA, the CDR3 is TGCAGTGCTAGAGATTGGTCCGGCAGCTATGGCTACACCTTC.

The V gene is TRBV30, the J gene TRBJ2-2; D call uncertain. Germline CDR1 GTSNPN, CDR2 SVGIG (reference sequence). V was shortened by 2 bases and J by 6 bases, with 10 bases between the two germline ends. The CDR3 is 13 amino acids. CDR3 DNA: TGTGCCTGGAGTAGCCAGCTGGCCGGGGAGCTGTTTTTT. Residues: CAWSSQLAGELFF.

The rearrangement joins TRBV7-9 to TRBJ2-6; a weak D match, TRBD1 (7 bases). Trimming removed 4 bases from V and 4 bases from J, with 11 bases in between. This CDR3 contains 15 residues. The V gene's germline CDR1 is SEHNR and CDR2 FQNEAQ (reference sequence). CDR3 loop: CASSSQGGGANVLTF. CDR3 DNA sequence: TGTGCCAGCAGCTCCCAGGGGGGAGGGGCCAACGTCCTGACTTTC.